The 31 T cell receptor beta chains listed next were all sequenced from one sample in a study of T cells in Graves' hyperthyroidism and ophthalmopathy. Researchers took RNA transcripts and amplified the TCR beta CDR3 regions from them. The HTBI primer set was used in a first-round RT-PCR of the TCR CDR3. TCRdb independently ran MiXCR on the multiplex PCR reads; one entry per CDR3 protein. In the table there are roughly 500,000 distinct CDR3 sequences, around 22% of which are singletons. Sequences were obtained from blood. The receptors originated from a woman in her twenties or thirties with Graves' ophthalmopathy.

The chain couples TRBV28 to TRBJ2-5; D possibly corresponds to TRBD1 (6 bases). The germline V gene encodes CDR1 MDHEN and CDR2 SYDVKM. V was shortened by 6 bases and J by 1 base, with 12 bases between the two germline ends. CDR3 length equals 14 residues. CDR3 nucleotides: TGTGCCAGCAGCCCCGGACAGAGCCAAGAGACCCAGTACTTC. It specifies CASSPGQSQETQYF. Drawing the rest from reference TRBV28 and TRBJ2-5, the complete variable domain is DVKVTQSSRYLVKRTGEKVFLECVQDMDHENMFWYRQDPGLGLRLIYFSYDVKMKEKGDIPEGYSVSREKKERFSLILESASTNQTSMYLCASSPGQSQETQYFGPGTRLLVL.

The rearrangement joins TRBV7-8 to TRBJ2-7, with 11 bases that match TRBD2. Trimming removed 5 bases from V and 6 bases from J; junction bases left unmatched: 9. The germline V gene encodes CDR1 SGHVS and CDR2 FQNEAQ. The CDR3 extends over 15 amino acids. The CDR3 region is CASSPRSGRASEQYF. The CDR3 DNA sequence: TGTGCCAGCAGCCCCCGTAGCGGGAGGGCTTCCGAGCAGTACTTC.

This clonotype was observed many times. This CDR3 reads CASSLDFRGVGYGYTF. Here the CDR3 DNA reads TGTGCCAGCAGCTTAGATTTCCGGGGGGTAGGCTATGGCTACACCTTC. The J gene is TRBJ1-2, the V gene TRBV11-2; D might be TRBD1 (5 bases). The germline CDR1 and CDR2 sequences are SGHAT and FQNNGV. Trimming removed 0 bases at V and 4 bases at J, with 15 bases between. This CDR3 contains 16 residues.

This clonotype was seen more than once but under ten times. The genes are TRBV20-1 and TRBJ2-7, with 8 positions matching TRBD1. CDR3 length equals 15 residues. The V segment lost 1 base and the J segment 1 base; nucleotides outside the gene matches: 6. The germline V gene encodes CDR1 DFQATT and CDR2 SNEGSKA (reference sequence). CDR3 residues: CSARGRTGISYEQYF. CDR3 sequence (DNA): TGCAGTGCTAGAGGGAGGACAGGGATTTCCTACGAGCAGTACTTC.

Many counts were recorded for this clonotype. The chain uses TRBV7-2 and TRBJ2-7; tentative D call: TRBD1 (5 bases). There are 14 residues in the CDR3. The V and J ends lost 4 bases and 2 bases respectively, with 12 bases between them. CDR1 is SGHTA, CDR2 FQGNSA, per germline. The CDR3, as DNA: TGTGCCAGCAGCTCAAAAAGGGGCCCCTACGAGCAGTACTTC. Translation: CASSSKRGPYEQYF.

Many counts were recorded for this clonotype. Given a much more abundant clone one base away, this may be a read error. V usage is TRBV12-3 or TRBV12-4 and J usage is TRBJ1-1; maybe TRBD1 (6 bases). The CDR3 runs 13 residues. The V end lost 7 bases, the J end lost 1 base, and 10 bases lay between the germline ends. The CDR3 coding sequence is TGTGCCAGCACCAAACAGGGGAACACTGAAGCTTTCTTT. Protein product: CASTKQGNTEAFF.

Concerning this clonotype itself: At one end the junction does not follow the germline gene, possibly because of a read error. The V call is TRBV7-6, the J call TRBJ1-1, with unresolved D. The CDR3 runs to 13 residues. The germline V gene encodes CDR1 SGHVS and CDR2 FNYEAQ. The CDR3 region is CASSLMENTESFF. CDR3 DNA sequence: TGTGCCAGCAGCTTAATGGAAAACACTGAATCTTTCTTT.

In this sample, this clonotype turned up a few times. The chain links TRBV6-5 to TRBJ2-5; 11 bases fit TRBD2. Germline V gene sequence: CDR1 MNHEY, CDR2 SVGAGI. The CDR3 loop spans 14 amino acids. V shed 5 bases and J 5 bases; nucleotides not matched to a gene: 4. The CDR3 DNA sequence: TGTGCCAGCAGTACTAGCGGGAGACCGGAGACCCAGTACTTC. It yields the protein CASSTSGRPETQYF.

The chain joins TRBV6-1 to TRBJ2-7; 10 bases are a match to TRBD1. The CDR3 contains 14 residues. With 6 bases clipped from V and 4 bases from J, the junction kept 6 bases outside the gene matches. Germline values: CDR1 MNHNS, CDR2 SASEGT. The CDR3: CASRDRQGAYEQYF. The CDR3 nucleotides are TGTGCCAGCAGGGACAGACAGGGGGCATACGAGCAGTACTTC.

This clonotype turned up a few times. This chain links TRBV5-1 with TRBJ1-1, with 7 bases lining up with TRBD1. Germline CDR1 reads SGHRS; CDR2 reads YFSETQ. The CDR3 extends over 15 amino acids. Germline trimming cut 1 base from V and 1 base from J; bases unmatched to any gene: 4. Here the CDR3 reads CASSLRGQENTEAFF. In DNA, the CDR3 is TGCGCCAGCAGCTTGCGCGGACAGGAGAACACTGAAGCTTTCTTT.

The chain joins TRBV4-1 to TRBJ2-7, with unresolved D. Deletions cut 3 bases from V and 4 bases from J, with 13 bases between. The germline CDR1 and CDR2 sequences are MGHRA and YSYEKL. There are 14 residues in the CDR3. The CDR3: CASSHSLLAYEQYF. The CDR3 DNA sequence: TGCGCCAGCAGCCATTCCCTCCTGGCGTACGAGCAGTACTTC.

The V and J genes are TRBV30 and TRBJ1-5, with D maybe TRBD1 (6 bases). This CDR3 is built from 14 residues. Germline V gene lookup returns CDR1 GTSNPN and CDR2 SVGIG (reference sequence). Trimming left V 4 bases short and J 0 bases short, with 10 bases between. CDR3 sequence (DNA): TGTGCCTGGACTCGGGGGCCTAGCAATCAGCCCCAGCATTTT. This gives the protein CAWTRGPSNQPQHF.

This clonotype was observed at least ten times. DNA of the CDR3: TGCAGTGCTAGGTTTCGATACCAAGAGACCCAGTACTTC. It specifies CSARFRYQETQYF. J is TRBJ2-5 and V is TRBV20-1; no clear D. The CDR3 is 13 residues long. V shed 3 bases and J shed 0 bases, with 8 bases lying between them. Germline V gene sequence: CDR1 DFQATT, CDR2 SNEGSKA (reference sequence).

This clonotype was picked up a small number of times. This chain uses TRBV12-3 or TRBV12-4 with TRBJ2-2, with a tentative D call TRBD1 (6 bases). The ends were cut back, 8 bases at V and 5 bases at J, with 15 bases in the middle. The CDR3 spans 14 residues. The CDR3 region has the DNA TGTGCCAGCGAGGGACACCGAGGGACCGGGGAGCTGTTTTTT. As protein: CASEGHRGTGELFF.

This clonotype was detected many times. The V and J genes are TRBV28 and TRBJ2-7; D gene unclear. The CDR3 has 12 residues. The germline V gene encodes CDR1 MDHEN and CDR2 SYDVKM. Trimming cost V 6 bases and J 3 bases, with 9 bases left between them. CDR3 in amino acids: CASRSPDYEQYF. The CDR3 coding sequence is TGTGCCAGCAGAAGCCCGGACTACGAGCAGTACTTC.

In this sample, this clonotype turned up a few times. The rearrangement links TRBV20-1 to TRBJ1-2; D gene unclear. Germline values: CDR1 DFQATT, CDR2 SNEGSKA (reference sequence). The ends were cut back, 5 bases at V and 2 bases at J, with 15 bases in the middle. CDR3 length: 14 residues. The CDR3: CSASTPTKNYGYTF. CDR3 bases: TGCAGTGCTTCCACCCCGACAAAAAACTATGGCTACACCTTC.

J is TRBJ2-5 and V is TRBV12-3 or TRBV12-4, with D possibly matching TRBD2 (5 bases). CDR3 length equals 13 residues. V lost 6 bases and J lost 5, with 13 bases in between. CDR3 loop: CASRLLAGETQYF. CDR3 bases: TGTGCCAGCAGGTTGCTAGCAGGCGAGACCCAGTACTTC.

The gene calls are TRBV6-1 and TRBJ2-7, with 10 nucleotides matching TRBD2. The CDR3 sequence is 17 residues long. The V segment lost 6 bases and the J segment 3 bases; nucleotides outside the gene matches: 14. CDR1 is MNHNS and CDR2 is SASEGT in the germline V gene. The DNA for the CDR3 is TGTGCCAGCAGAACCTATTTGAAAGCGGGAGGGGACTACGAGCAGTACTTC. Residues: CASRTYLKAGGDYEQYF.

This clonotype was detected ten times or more. The CDR3 spells CASATTPGRGRYGYTF. The DNA for the CDR3 is TGTGCCAGCGCCACGACCCCGGGCAGGGGGCGTTATGGCTACACCTTC. The chain combines TRBV27 with TRBJ1-2, with 8 positions matching TRBD1. With V trimmed by 8 bases and J by 5 bases, 16 bases remained unmatched. In germline, CDR1 is MNHEY, CDR2 SMNVEV (reference sequence). This CDR3 is built from 16 residues.

In its sample, this clonotype was seen once. The rearrangement links TRBV28 to TRBJ2-7; 7 nucleotides agree with TRBD1. The germline V gene has CDR1 MDHEN and CDR2 SYDVKM. The junction had 12 bases not matched to a gene; V was cut back by 7 bases and J by 6 bases. The CDR3 consists of 14 residues. CDR3 residues: CASTSGTAPCEQYF. CDR3 nucleotides: TGTGCCAGCACCTCCGGGACAGCTCCCTGCGAGCAGTACTTC.

As to this clonotype: Relative to the germline gene, one junction end is altered; a read error may explain this. The rearrangement joins TRBV12-3 or TRBV12-4 to TRBJ2-7; D might be TRBD1 (5 bases). CDR3 length equals 13 residues. The CDR3: CASSFNRSYDQYF. CDR3 DNA sequence: TGTGCCAGCAGTTTCAACAGGTCCTACGATCAGTACTTC.

This clonotype was found many times. The chain uses TRBV2 and TRBJ2-5, with TRBD2 matching over 8 bases. The CDR3 runs to 15 residues. The V segment lost 4 bases and the J segment 1 base; nucleotides outside the gene matches: 5. The V gene's germline CDR1 is SNHLY and CDR2 FYNNEI. CDR3 bases: TGTGCCAGCAGTGTCGGCGGGGGGTCCCAAGAGACCCAGTACTTC. It codes for CASSVGGGSQETQYF.

This clonotype was counted ten times or more. V usage is TRBV6-5 and J usage is TRBJ2-6; 9 bases map to TRBD2. CDR1 MNHEY and CDR2 SVGAGI come from the germline V gene. The ends lost 3 bases at V and 0 bases at J; junction bases unmatched: 3. This CDR3 spans 17 amino acids. The CDR3 DNA is TGTGCCAGCAGTTATAGCGGGGGCCTCTCTGGGGCCAACGTCCTGACTTTC. Its translation: CASSYSGGLSGANVLTF.

This clonotype showed up many times. The chain uses TRBV29-1 and TRBJ1-1, with D possibly being TRBD1 (5 bases). Germline V lookup: CDR1 SQVTM, CDR2 ANQGSEA. This CDR3 region has 12 residues. Trimming took off 0 bases at V and 3 bases at J, with 5 bases between the two ends. The CDR3: CSVEEGDTEAFF. CDR3 sequence (DNA): TGCAGCGTTGAAGAAGGGGACACTGAAGCTTTCTTT.

This sequence joins TRBV12-3 or TRBV12-4 and TRBJ1-1, with D perhaps TRBD1 (5 bases). This CDR3 is 13 amino acids long. V lost 5 bases, J lost 8 bases, and 15 bases lay in between. As DNA, the CDR3 is TGTGCCAGCAGTCCAGGGTGGCGGCCCGAAGCTTTCTTT. Translated: CASSPGWRPEAFF.

This clonotype was observed a handful of times. A read error is possible here, since a much larger clone lies one base away. The CDR3 spells CSASLGAKNIKYF. The CDR3 DNA follows: TGCAGTGCTTCGTTAGGGGCCAAAAACATTAAGTACTTC. The gene calls are TRBV20-1 and TRBJ2-4; the D gene is possibly TRBD1 (5 bases). Germline V gene data show CDR1 as DFQATT and CDR2 as SNEGSKA (reference sequence). CDR3 length: 13 amino acids.

This clonotype was seen a single time. This chain joins TRBV6-1 and TRBJ2-7, with D tentatively TRBD1 or TRBD2 (5 bases each). CDR1 is MNHNS and CDR2 is SASEGT in the germline V gene. CDR3 length: 19 amino acids. The V end lost 4 bases, the J end lost 0 bases, and 25 bases lay between the germline ends. The CDR3 protein is CASSVGRTSDSYDSYEQYF. CDR3 DNA: TGTGCCAGCAGTGTGGGACGGACAAGTGATTCATATGACTCCTACGAGCAGTACTTC.

This clonotype was found a few times. The chain combines TRBV7-3 with TRBJ2-2; 7 positions match TRBD2. From germline, CDR1 is SGHTA and CDR2 FQGTGA. This CDR3 has 15 amino acids. V gave up 2 bases and J gave up 2 bases; unmatched junction bases: 2. CDR3 coding DNA: TGTGCCAGCAGCTTAGGCGGGGGAAACACCGGGGAGCTGTTTTTT. This translates into CASSLGGGNTGELFF.

The V gene is TRBV5-1, the J gene TRBJ2-7; 7 nucleotides match TRBD1. CDR1 is SGHRS and CDR2 is YFSETQ in the germline V gene. The junction had 14 bases not matched to a gene; V was cut back by 7 bases and J by 1 base. The CDR3 totals 16 residues. CDR3 residues: CASVMIPGQPSYEQYF. For the CDR3, the DNA is TGCGCCAGCGTTATGATACCGGGACAGCCTTCCTACGAGCAGTACTTC.

The chain uses TRBV2 and TRBJ1-1, with 8 bases that match TRBD1. The CDR3 loop spans 14 amino acids. With 6 bases clipped from V and 0 bases from J, the junction kept 3 bases outside the gene matches. In germline, CDR1 is SNHLY, CDR2 FYNNEI. The CDR3 sequence: CASRPDRVNTEAFF. The CDR3 DNA follows: TGTGCCAGCAGGCCGGACAGGGTGAACACTGAAGCTTTCTTT.

The sample holds many counts of this clonotype. V usage is TRBV28 and J usage is TRBJ2-7; D is ambiguous. Germline V gives CDR1 MDHEN, CDR2 SYDVKM. Trimming removed 6 bases from V and 2 bases from J, with 14 bases in between. The CDR3 sequence is 14 residues long. CDR3 coding DNA: TGTGCCAGCAGCCCCCAAGGCCGAGCCTACGAGCAGTACTTC. It yields the protein CASSPQGRAYEQYF. The variable domain in full, completed from reference TRBV28 and TRBJ2-7, reads DVKVTQSSRYLVKRTGEKVFLECVQDMDHENMFWYRQDPGLGLRLIYFSYDVKMKEKGDIPEGYSVSREKKERFSLILESASTNQTSMYLCASSPQGRAYEQYFGPGTRLTVT.